Here is one TCR beta chain with its context. This sample is drawn from a study of Ad26.COV2.S vaccination and SARS-CoV-2 variants. Germline V gene data show CDR1 as MNHEY and CDR2 as SMNVEV (reference sequence). CDR3 size: 13 residues. Trimming removed 4 bases from V and 3 bases from J, with 10 bases in between. Measured with immunoSEQ multiplex PCR; TCRdb has only the in-frame clones, and not every one. Of 430,000 or so clones in the sample, more than 80% were seen once. The treatment denotes: some 19 received Ad26.COV2.S at low or high dose, single or two shots; five or six received placebo; per-sample allocation not given. Specimens were obtained on day 63 following the first vaccine or placebo injection. This Boston cohort included adults aged 18-55 years.

V usage is TRBV27 and J usage is TRBJ2-7; D might be TRBD1 or TRBD2, each matching 5 bases. The source was peripheral blood, collected in a trial of Ad26.COV2.S vaccine versus placebo. This receptor was obtained from a person aged 18 to 59 who received the Ad26.COV2.S COVID-19 vaccine or a placebo. Written as DNA, the CDR3 is TGTGCCAGCAGTTGGGGGAAGGACTACGAGCAGTACTTC. It is translated as CASSWGKDYEQYF.